Reported below is one T cell receptor (beta chain). Its target antigen remains unknown. No much larger clonotype is one base removed from it; base qualities were not supplied. Each collaborating institution followed its own protocols to collect whole blood in K2EDTA tubes. For TCRbeta analysis, collaborator samples were shipped as frozen whole blood, as isolated PBMCs, or as DNA extracted from either sample type. The data originate from a study of blood T cell repertoires in COVID-19 (dated by TCRdb to 2020 to 2022). At the level of the whole study: The collaborator samples originated in the United States, Italy and Spain and spanned the acute and convalescent phases of COVID-19. The material from the prospective study consisted of cDNA or gDNA derived from T cells, B-cell-depleted T cells, or PBMCs. The sample metadata nearly always contained a de-identified subject ID, COVID-19 status, age in years and sex. Samples came from the ongoing ImmuneRACE study (first 160 participants) plus 1,254 subjects from 6 global collaborators. Where available, HLA class I and class II types were taken from metadata supplied by the sample provider and were not determined by assay-based typing. The repertoires were released in a freely available public database meant as a resource for research on the immune response to SARS-CoV-2. The dataset comprised deeply sampled blood TCRbeta repertoires from subjects exposed to, actively infected with, or recovered from COVID-19.

TCRbeta CDR3 regions were amplified from genomic DNA using the immunoSEQ Assay, a bias-controlled multiplex PCR. The authors' analysis ran thus. Within the assay, amplification of reference gene primers was used to estimate how many nucleated cells each sample contained. To quantify the absolute abundance of each unique TCRbeta CDR3 rearrangement, sequence reads were collapsed and filtered. For each sample, productive Simpson clonality was calculated as the square root of Simpson's diversity index across productive rearrangements. Drawn from immuneACCESS, this table holds only the in-frame rearrangements with V and J called that TCRdb kept. Clones are partly lost; checked studies trace under half to an unresolved V gene and leave the rest unexplained. Clone size and the V and J calls come from that table; the DNA yielded D and trimming. The sample yields about 250,000 clones; roughly 80% were counted once. The ten top clones hold about 4.2% of the sample.

Points the paper makes about the study in general: The amount of clinical and demographic metadata varied by source and participant and was provided uncurated.

This receptor was taken from a man in his forties or fifties with active or convalescent COVID-19. Sequencing was carried out using peripheral blood.

The nucleotide sequence is TGTGCCAGCAGCCAAGATCTTGATAGGGGGCGGACAGATACGCAGTATTTT. Its protein product is CASSQDLDRGRTDTQYF. The chain joins TRBV3-1 (or the pseudogene TRBV3-2) to TRBJ2-3; TRBD1 lines up with 7 middle nucleotides. From its cysteine to its phenylalanine, the CDR3 spans 17 amino acids. This entry keeps only the CDR3 DNA: 51 bases, framed from base 1. Trimming accounts for 0 bases at V and 3 bases at J, while the number of junction bases matched to no gene is 9. Per the germline V gene (reference sequence), LGHDT is the CDR1 and YNNKEL is the CDR2.